This T cell receptor beta chain was documented in a study of CD8 T cells in ankylosing spondylitis (dated by TCRdb to between 2016 and 2019). General notes on the study: T cell receptor beta repertoires were profiled in healthy donors and ankylosing spondylitis patients so that disease-linked TCR variants could be found. The full study cohort comprised approximately 23 ankylosing spondylitis patients and roughly 100 healthy donors. Samples of peripheral blood were taken, and for ankylosing spondylitis patients, synovial fluid was collected as well.

Sequenced using an Illumina HiSeq 2500. Quantitative 5'-RACE with molecular barcodes was the method used to prepare the TCR beta libraries. The study's processing was this. To identify disease-linked TCR variants, a new computational method was used, one built on a probabilistic model of VDJ rearrangement. Clones were called with MiXCR by TCRdb after fastp trimmed the public reads at Q25, and only in-frame beta chains were retained. A single entry per CDR3 protein holds the most common genes and DNA from its merged rows. These V and J calls are TCRdb output, not the study's own analysis. In this sample the table shows about 130,000 distinct CDR3 sequences, about 7% of which occur a single time. 9.5% to 15% of the sample rests with the top ten. Results and caveats for the whole study, not just this receptor: Some motif variants had previously been reported in the synovial fluid and blood of reactive arthritis patients, which suggests shared mechanisms of disease initiation. A CD8+ phenotype was shown by the disease-linked clones, which were found at relatively low frequencies in peripheral blood. The disease-linked clones were reported to be significantly enriched in matched synovial fluid samples from ankylosing spondylitis patients. Blood from ankylosing spondylitis patients appeared to be characterized by a TCR beta motif made up of under ten highly homologous amino acid variants.

At least ten counts were recorded for this clonotype. Its specific antigen is unknown. No base quality values were provided; no much bigger clone lies one nucleotide off. Inclusive of the bounding cysteine and phenylalanine, the CDR3 is 14 residues long. Left in the record is the CDR3 DNA by itself, 42 bases read in frame from the first base. V is clipped by 7 bases and J by 1 base, and the sequence between their germline boundaries is 13 bases long. The sequence was collected from a female donor with ankylosing spondylitis or in good health (not recorded which). The specimen was blood, either unsorted or a sorted T cell fraction (not recorded which). The chain links TRBV12-3 or TRBV12-4 with TRBJ1-2, with TRBD1 as a weak D call on 5 bases. The CDR3 region: CASKPRTFNYGYTF. The DNA is as follows: TGTGCCAGCAAACCTCGGACATTTAACTATGGCTACACCTTC.